What follows describes a single TCR beta chain. This sample was taken from a study of blood T cell repertoires in COVID-19. Study members were between about 18 and 95 years old and lived in 24 US regions. Categorization into cohorts depended on clinical history that participants reported. Original processing methods: Scientists estimated how many nucleated cells there were by amplifying reference gene primers. Libraries were prepared by immunoSEQ multiplex PCR; TCRdb keeps only in-frame clonotypes and omits some of them. V, J and clone size derive from that table, while D and trimming were established from the DNA sequence. The sample includes approximately 200,000 clones, more than 75% of them seen just once. Losses at the gene ends were 4 bases for V and 10 bases for J; bases not matched to a gene: 8. The CDR3 extends over 13 amino acids. CDR1 LGHDT and CDR2 YNNKEL come from the germline V gene (reference sequence).

This sequence was found in a middle-aged woman with acute COVID-19. The sequencing sample was made of PBMCs or T cells enriched from blood (not recorded which). The rearrangement joins TRBV3-1 (or the pseudogene TRBV3-2) to TRBJ1-1; 8 bases are shared with TRBD1. The CDR3 coding sequence is TGTGCCAGCAGCCTACAGGGACAGGTTGGAGCTTTCTTT. The encoded protein is CASSLQGQVGAFF.